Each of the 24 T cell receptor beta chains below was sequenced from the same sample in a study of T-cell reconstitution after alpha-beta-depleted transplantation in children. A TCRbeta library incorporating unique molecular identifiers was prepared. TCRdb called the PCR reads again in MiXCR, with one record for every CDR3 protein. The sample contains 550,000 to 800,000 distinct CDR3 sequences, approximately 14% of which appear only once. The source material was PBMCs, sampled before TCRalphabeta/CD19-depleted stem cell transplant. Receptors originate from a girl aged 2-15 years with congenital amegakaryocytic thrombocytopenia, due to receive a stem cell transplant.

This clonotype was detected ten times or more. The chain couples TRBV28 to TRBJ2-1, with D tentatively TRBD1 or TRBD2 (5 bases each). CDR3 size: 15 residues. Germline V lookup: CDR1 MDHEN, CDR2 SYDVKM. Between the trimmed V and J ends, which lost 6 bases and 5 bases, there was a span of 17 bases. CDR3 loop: CASSPSSGTNNEQFF. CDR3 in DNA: TGTGCCAGCAGCCCTTCTTCCGGGACCAACAATGAGCAGTTCTTC.

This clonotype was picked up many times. CDR3 protein: CSAKRLAEYTGELFF. CDR3 nucleotides: TGCAGTGCGAAGCGATTAGCGGAATACACCGGGGAGCTGTTTTTT. V is TRBV20-1 and J is TRBJ2-2, with a possible D match to TRBD2 (6 bases). This CDR3 contains 15 residues. V lost 6 bases to trimming and J lost 3 bases, with 17 bases between them. Germline V CDR1 and CDR2: DFQATT, SNEGSKA (reference sequence).

CDR3 residues: CASSLTHHGSPGANVLTF. The CDR3 DNA reads as TGTGCCAGCAGCTTGACACATCATGGATCCCCTGGGGCCAACGTCCTGACTTTC. The gene calls are TRBV11-1 and TRBJ2-6; D unclear. The CDR3 contains 18 residues. Germline lookup yields CDR1 SGHAT and CDR2 FQDESV (reference sequence). Trimming removed 3 bases from V and 2 bases from J, with 17 bases in between. Full variable domain (missing parts from reference TRBV11-1 and TRBJ2-6): EAEVAQSPRYKITEKSQAVAFWCDPISGHATLYWYRQILGQGPELLVQFQDESVVDDSQLPKDRFSAERLKGVDSTLKIQPAELGDSAMYLCASSLTHHGSPGANVLTFGAGSRLTVL.

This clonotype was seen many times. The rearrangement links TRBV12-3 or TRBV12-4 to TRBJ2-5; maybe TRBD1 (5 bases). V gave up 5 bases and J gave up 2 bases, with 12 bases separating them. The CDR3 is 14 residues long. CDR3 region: CASSPRTIQETQYF. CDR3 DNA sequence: TGTGCCAGCAGTCCCCGGACAATTCAAGAGACCCAGTACTTC.

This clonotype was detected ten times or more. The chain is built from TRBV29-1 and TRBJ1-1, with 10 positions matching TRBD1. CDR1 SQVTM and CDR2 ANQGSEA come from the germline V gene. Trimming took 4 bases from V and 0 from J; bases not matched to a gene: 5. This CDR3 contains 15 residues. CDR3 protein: CSVVPGQGLNTEAFF. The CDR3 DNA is TGCAGCGTTGTCCCGGGACAGGGGCTGAACACTGAAGCTTTCTTT.

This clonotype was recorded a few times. The CDR3 DNA follows: TGTGCCAGCAGCCCAGCGGGGTCGATCACAGATACGCAGTATTTT. It specifies CASSPAGSITDTQYF. This sequence joins TRBV7-8 and TRBJ2-3, with 7 bases matching TRBD2. Trimming at V came to 5 bases and at J to 2 bases, leaving 7 bases not matched to a gene. Germline CDR1 reads SGHVS; CDR2 reads FQNEAQ. The CDR3 contains 15 residues.

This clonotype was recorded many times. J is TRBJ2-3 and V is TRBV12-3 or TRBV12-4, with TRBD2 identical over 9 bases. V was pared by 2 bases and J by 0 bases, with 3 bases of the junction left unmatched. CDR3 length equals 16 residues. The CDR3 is CASSLRLAGSTDTQYF. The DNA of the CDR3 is TGTGCCAGCAGTTTACGTCTAGCGGGAAGCACAGATACGCAGTATTTT.

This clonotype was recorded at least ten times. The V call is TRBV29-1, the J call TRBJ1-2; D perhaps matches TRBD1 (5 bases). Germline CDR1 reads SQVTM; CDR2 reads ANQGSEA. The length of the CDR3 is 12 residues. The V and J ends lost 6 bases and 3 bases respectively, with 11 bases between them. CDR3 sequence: CSVGVLDYGYTF. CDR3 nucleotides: TGCAGCGTGGGGGTTCTCGACTATGGCTACACCTTC.

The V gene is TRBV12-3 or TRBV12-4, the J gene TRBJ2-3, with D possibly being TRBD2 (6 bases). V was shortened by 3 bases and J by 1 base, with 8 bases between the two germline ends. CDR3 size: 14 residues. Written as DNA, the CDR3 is TGTGCCAGCAGTTTTAGGAGGGGCACAGATACGCAGTATTTT. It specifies CASSFRRGTDTQYF.

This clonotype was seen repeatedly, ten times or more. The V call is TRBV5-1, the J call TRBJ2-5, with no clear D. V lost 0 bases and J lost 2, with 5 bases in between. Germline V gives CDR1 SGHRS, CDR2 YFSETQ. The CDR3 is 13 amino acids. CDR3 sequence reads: CASSLERQETQYF. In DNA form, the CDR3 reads TGCGCCAGCAGCTTGGAACGGCAAGAGACCCAGTACTTC.

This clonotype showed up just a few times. This CDR3 is CSAKAIQGYNEQFF. CDR3 coding DNA: TGCAGTGCTAAAGCGATTCAAGGGTACAATGAGCAGTTCTTC. This sequence joins TRBV20-1 and TRBJ2-1; D call uncertain. Per the germline V gene, CDR1 is DFQATT and CDR2 is SNEGSKA (reference sequence). Trimming shortened V by 4 bases and J by 4 bases, and 14 bases separated the two germline ends. This CDR3 has 14 residues.

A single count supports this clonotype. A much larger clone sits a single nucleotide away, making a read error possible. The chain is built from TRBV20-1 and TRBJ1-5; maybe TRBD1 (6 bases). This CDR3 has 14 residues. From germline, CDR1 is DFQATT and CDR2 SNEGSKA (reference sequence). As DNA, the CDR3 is TGCAGTGCCAAGACAGGTTATAGCAATCACCCCCAGCATTTT. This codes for CSAKTGYSNHPQHF.

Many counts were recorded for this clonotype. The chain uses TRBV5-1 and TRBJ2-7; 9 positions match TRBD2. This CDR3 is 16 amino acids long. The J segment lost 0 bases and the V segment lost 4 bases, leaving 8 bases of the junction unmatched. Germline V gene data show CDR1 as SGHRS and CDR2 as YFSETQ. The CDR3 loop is CASSAGLALSSYEQYF. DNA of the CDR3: TGCGCCAGCAGCGCCGGACTAGCGCTAAGCTCCTACGAGCAGTACTTC.

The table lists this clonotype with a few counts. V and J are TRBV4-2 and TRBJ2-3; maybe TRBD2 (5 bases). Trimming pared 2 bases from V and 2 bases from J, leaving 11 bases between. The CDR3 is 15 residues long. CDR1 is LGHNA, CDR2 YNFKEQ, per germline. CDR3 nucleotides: TGTGCCAGCAGCCAAAGTGAGGGAGCCACAGATACGCAGTATTTT. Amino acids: CASSQSEGATDTQYF.

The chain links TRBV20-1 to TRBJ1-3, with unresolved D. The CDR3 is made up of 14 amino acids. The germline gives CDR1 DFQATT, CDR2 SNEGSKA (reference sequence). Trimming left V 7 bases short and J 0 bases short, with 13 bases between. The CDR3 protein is CSVPHHVSGNTIYF. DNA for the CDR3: TGCAGTGTTCCCCACCACGTCTCTGGAAACACCATATATTTT.

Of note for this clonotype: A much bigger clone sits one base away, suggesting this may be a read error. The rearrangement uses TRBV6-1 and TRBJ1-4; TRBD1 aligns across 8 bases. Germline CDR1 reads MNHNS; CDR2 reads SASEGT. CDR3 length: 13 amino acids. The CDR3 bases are TGTGCCAGCAGTGACAGGGGGCTAGAAACACTGTTTTTT. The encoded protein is CASSDRGLETLFF.

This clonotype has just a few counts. The CDR3 sequence: CASSFQAFILHEQYF. DNA of the CDR3: TGTGCCAGCAGCTTTCAGGCATTCATTCTCCACGAGCAGTACTTC. The J gene is TRBJ2-7, the V gene TRBV12-3 or TRBV12-4; unclear D gene. This CDR3 has 15 amino acids. V lost 6 bases, J lost 5 bases, and 20 bases lay in between.

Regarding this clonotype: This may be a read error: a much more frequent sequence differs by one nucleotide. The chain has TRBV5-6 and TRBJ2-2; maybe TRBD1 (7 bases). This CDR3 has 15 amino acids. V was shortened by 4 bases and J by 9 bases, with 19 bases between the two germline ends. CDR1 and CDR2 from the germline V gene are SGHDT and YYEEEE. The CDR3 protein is CASSRRGVGARELFF. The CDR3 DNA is TGTGCCAGCAGCCGCAGGGGGGTTGGAGCCAGGGAGCTGTTTTTT.

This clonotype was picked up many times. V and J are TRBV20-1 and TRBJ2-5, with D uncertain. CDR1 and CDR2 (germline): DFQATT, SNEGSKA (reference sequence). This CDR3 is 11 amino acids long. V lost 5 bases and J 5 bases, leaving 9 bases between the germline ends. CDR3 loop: CSAPIGETQYF. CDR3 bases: TGCAGTGCTCCAATCGGGGAGACCCAGTACTTC.

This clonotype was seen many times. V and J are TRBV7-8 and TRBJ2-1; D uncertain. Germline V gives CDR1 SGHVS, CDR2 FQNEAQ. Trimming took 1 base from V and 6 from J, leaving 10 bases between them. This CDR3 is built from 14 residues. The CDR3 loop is CASSLVPGFNEQFF. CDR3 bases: TGTGCCAGCAGCTTAGTGCCCGGGTTCAATGAGCAGTTCTTC. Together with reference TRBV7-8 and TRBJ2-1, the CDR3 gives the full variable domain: GAGVSQSPRYKVAKRGQDVALRCDPISGHVSLFWYQQALGQGPEFLTYFQNEAQLDKSGLPSDRFFAERPEGSVSTLKIQRTQQEDSAVYLCASSLVPGFNEQFFGPGTRLTVL.

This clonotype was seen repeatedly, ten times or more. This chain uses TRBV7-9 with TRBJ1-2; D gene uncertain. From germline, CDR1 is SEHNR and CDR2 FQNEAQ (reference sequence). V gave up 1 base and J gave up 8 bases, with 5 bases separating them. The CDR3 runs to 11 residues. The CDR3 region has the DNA TGTGCCAGCAGCTTAGAGCTGGGCTACACCTTC. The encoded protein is CASSLELGYTF. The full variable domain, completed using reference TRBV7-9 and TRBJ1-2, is DTGVSQNPRHKITKRGQNVTFRCDPISEHNRLYWYRQTLGQGPEFLTYFQNEAQLEKSRLLSDRFSAERPKGSFSTLEIQRTEQGDSAMYLCASSLELGYTFGSGTRLTVV.

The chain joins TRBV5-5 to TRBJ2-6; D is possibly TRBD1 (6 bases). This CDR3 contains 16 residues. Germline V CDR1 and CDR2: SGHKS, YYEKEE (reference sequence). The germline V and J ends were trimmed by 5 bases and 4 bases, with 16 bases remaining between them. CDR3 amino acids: CASSLPRQAGANVLTF. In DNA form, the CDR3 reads TGTGCCAGCAGTCTCCCACGACAGGCAGGGGCCAACGTCCTGACTTTC.

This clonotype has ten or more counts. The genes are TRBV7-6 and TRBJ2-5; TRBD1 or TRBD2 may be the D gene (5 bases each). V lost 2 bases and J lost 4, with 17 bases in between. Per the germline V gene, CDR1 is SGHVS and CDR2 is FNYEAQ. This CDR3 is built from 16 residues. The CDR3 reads CASSLTSGPDTETQYF. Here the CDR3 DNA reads TGTGCCAGCAGCTTAACTTCGGGACCAGACACAGAGACCCAGTACTTC. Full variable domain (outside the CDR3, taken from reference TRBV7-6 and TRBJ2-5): GAGVSQSPRYKVTKRGQDVALRCDPISGHVSLYWYRQALGQGPEFLTYFNYEAQQDKSGLPNDRFSAERPEGSISTLTIQRTEQRDSAMYRCASSLTSGPDTETQYFGPGTRLLVL.

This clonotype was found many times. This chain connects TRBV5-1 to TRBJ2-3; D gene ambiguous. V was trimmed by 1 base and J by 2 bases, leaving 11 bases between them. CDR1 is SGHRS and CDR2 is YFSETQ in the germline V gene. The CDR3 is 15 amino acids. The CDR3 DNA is TGCGCCAGCAGCTTGACAGTTTCCATCACAGATACGCAGTATTTT. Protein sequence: CASSLTVSITDTQYF.